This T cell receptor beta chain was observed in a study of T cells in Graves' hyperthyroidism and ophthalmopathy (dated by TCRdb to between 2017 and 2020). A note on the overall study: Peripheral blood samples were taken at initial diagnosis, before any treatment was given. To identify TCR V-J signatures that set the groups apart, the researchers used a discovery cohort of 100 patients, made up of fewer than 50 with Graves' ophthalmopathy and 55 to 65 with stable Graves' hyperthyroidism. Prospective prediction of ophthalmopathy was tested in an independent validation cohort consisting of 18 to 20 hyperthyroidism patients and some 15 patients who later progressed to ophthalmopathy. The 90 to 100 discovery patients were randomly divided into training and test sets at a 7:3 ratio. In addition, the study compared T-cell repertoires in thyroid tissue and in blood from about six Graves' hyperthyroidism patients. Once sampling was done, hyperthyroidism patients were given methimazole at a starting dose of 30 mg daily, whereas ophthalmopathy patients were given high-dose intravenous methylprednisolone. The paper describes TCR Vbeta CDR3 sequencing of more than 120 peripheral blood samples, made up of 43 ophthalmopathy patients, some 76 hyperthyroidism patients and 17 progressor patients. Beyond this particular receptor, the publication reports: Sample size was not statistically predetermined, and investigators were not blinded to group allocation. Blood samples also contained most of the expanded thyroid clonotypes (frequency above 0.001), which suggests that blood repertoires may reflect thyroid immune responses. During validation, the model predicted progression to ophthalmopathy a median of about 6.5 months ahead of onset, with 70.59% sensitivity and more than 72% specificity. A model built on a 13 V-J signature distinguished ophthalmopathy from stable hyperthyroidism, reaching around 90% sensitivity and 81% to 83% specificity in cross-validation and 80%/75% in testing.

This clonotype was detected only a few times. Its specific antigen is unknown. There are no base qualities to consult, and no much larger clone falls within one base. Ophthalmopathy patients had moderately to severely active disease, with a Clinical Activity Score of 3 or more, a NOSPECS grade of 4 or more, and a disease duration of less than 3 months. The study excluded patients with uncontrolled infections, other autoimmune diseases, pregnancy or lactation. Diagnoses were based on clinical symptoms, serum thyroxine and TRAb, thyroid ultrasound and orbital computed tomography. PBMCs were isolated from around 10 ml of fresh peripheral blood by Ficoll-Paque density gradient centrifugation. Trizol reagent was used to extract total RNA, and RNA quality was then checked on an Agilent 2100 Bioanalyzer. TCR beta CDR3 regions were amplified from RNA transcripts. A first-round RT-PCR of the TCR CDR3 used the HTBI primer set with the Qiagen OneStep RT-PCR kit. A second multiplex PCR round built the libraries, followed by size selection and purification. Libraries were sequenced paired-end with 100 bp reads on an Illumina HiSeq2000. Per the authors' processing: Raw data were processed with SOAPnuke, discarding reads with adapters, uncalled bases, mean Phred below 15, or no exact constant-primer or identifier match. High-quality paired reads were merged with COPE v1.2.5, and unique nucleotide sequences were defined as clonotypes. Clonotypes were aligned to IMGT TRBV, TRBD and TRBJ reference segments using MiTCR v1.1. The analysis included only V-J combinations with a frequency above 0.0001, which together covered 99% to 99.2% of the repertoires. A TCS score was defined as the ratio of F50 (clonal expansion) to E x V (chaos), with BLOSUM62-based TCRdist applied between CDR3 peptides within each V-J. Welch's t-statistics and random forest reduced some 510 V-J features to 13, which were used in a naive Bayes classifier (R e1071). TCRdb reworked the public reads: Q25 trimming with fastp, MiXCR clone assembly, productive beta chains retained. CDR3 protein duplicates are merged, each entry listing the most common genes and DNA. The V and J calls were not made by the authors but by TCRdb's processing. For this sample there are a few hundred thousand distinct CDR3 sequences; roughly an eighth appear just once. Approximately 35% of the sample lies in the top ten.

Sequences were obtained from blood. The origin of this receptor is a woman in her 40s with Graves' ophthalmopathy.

The CDR3 reads CASSFREGPNQPQHF. At the DNA level, the sequence is TGTGCCAGCAGCTTCAGAGAGGGCCCCAATCAGCCCCAGCATTTT. This receptor chain uses TRBV7-2 and TRBJ1-5; the D gene remains uncertain. CDR1 is given as SGHTA and CDR2 as FQGNSA, both from the germline V gene. V loses 3 bases, J loses 3 bases, and the germline ends lie 12 bases apart. The CDR3 runs 15 amino acids, cysteine and phenylalanine included. Only the CDR3 portion is preserved as DNA: 45 bases, with reading frame beginning at the first base.